This TCR beta chain was obtained from a study of blood T cell repertoires in COVID-19. Across the study: Both acute and convalescent COVID-19 samples were obtained from the United States, Italy and Spain.

Germline CDR1 reads SGDLS; CDR2 reads YYNGEE. The CDR3 is 13 residues long. Trimming stripped 3 bases from V and 1 base from J, with 7 bases between. As processed by the authors: Nucleated cell number was recorded as an estimate derived from reference gene primer amplification. The table came from immunoSEQ multiplex PCR; TCRdb's copy has only in-frame clones and leaves some out. The V and J calls and clone size come from that table; D and trimming were worked out from the DNA. This table holds hundreds of thousands of clones, around 91% found once. The chain combines TRBV9 with TRBJ1-1; no firm D call. The clonotype originates from a woman in her sixties or seventies with acute or convalescent COVID-19. Input material: peripheral blood. The CDR3 DNA follows: TGTGCCAGCAGCGCCGGTCCGAACACTGAAGCTTTCTTT. The encoded protein is CASSAGPNTEAFF.